Listed here is a single TCR beta chain. The data were taken from a study of siplizumab effects on memory and regulatory T cells. TCRdb keeps only in-frame clones here, not all; method: immunoSEQ multiplex PCR. The table records over 60,000 clones, about 90% of them present only once. The CDR3 runs 13 residues. V lost 2 bases, J lost 8 bases, and 12 bases lay in between. Germline V gene data show CDR1 as MNHEY and CDR2 as SMNVEV (reference sequence). Sequencing input: CD8+ T cells sorted from blood. The rearrangement uses TRBV27 and TRBJ1-2; no clear D. The sequence was obtained from a human donor in good health. CDR3 sequence: CASSLAASRGYTF. CDR3 sequence (DNA): TGTGCCAGCAGTTTAGCGGCCTCACGGGGCTACACCTTC.